One and the same sample provided the 21 T cell receptor beta chains below, sequenced in a study of blood T cell repertoires in COVID-19. Sequencing used immunoSEQ multiplex PCR; TCRdb keeps in-frame clones, though not all of them. The profile shows around 94,000 clones, roughly 80% of them singletons. The material sequenced was peripheral blood. The source of these receptors is a man aged 50 to 60 with acute or convalescent COVID-19.

Here the CDR3 reads CASSPWTGPEQYF. CDR3 DNA sequence: TGTGCCAGTAGCCCCTGGACAGGTCCCGAGCAGTACTTC. The chain uses TRBV19 and TRBJ2-7, with TRBD1 identical over 7 bases. The junction had 8 bases not matched to a gene; V was cut back by 6 bases and J by 6 bases. Germline CDR1 and CDR2: LNHDA and SQIVND (reference sequence). CDR3 length equals 13 residues.

The chain recombines TRBV24-1 with TRBJ2-1, with 8 bases lining up with TRBD2. With 4 bases clipped from V and 5 bases from J, the junction kept 15 bases outside the gene matches. The CDR3 is 18 residues long. Germline values: CDR1 KGHDR, CDR2 SFDVKD. CDR3: CATSDSRGGGLSNNEQFF. In DNA form, the CDR3 reads TGTGCCACCAGTGACTCCCGAGGCGGGGGGCTATCCAACAATGAGCAGTTCTTC.

This clone was seen only a few times. The chain links TRBV7-8 to TRBJ2-7; a weak D match, TRBD1 (5 bases). The CDR3 spans 14 residues. Germline CDR1 and CDR2: SGHVS and FQNEAQ. V lost 0 bases and J 12 bases, leaving 18 bases between the germline ends. CDR3 amino acids: CASSLAVGGAFLYF. As DNA, the CDR3 is TGTGCCAGCAGCTTAGCGGTGGGTGGGGCCTTCTTGTACTTC.

V usage is TRBV19 and J usage is TRBJ1-5; 8 positions agree with TRBD1. Germline V CDR1 and CDR2: LNHDA, SQIVND (reference sequence). The CDR3 spans 14 residues. V trimming: 6 bases; J trimming: 2 bases; junction bases outside the gene matches: 3. CDR3 DNA sequence: TGTGCCAGTAGCCCAGGGGGCGGCAATCAGCCCCAGCATTTT. Translating gives CASSPGGGNQPQHF.

The CDR3 loop is CAWSVGGDPFF. CDR3 nucleotides: TGTGCCTGGAGTGTAGGAGGTGATCCGTTCTTC. The chain uses TRBV30 and TRBJ2-1, with D maybe TRBD2 (5 bases). CDR3 size: 11 residues. V was clipped by 0 bases and J by 15 bases, with 12 bases between them. CDR1 GTSNPN and CDR2 SVGIG come from the germline V gene (reference sequence).

The chain joins TRBV29-1 to TRBJ1-1; D call uncertain. V gave up 4 bases and J gave up 4 bases, with 10 bases separating them. The CDR3 spans 12 residues. Germline CDR1 SQVTM, CDR2 ANQGSEA. CDR3 protein: CSVVTQITEAFF. In nucleotides, the CDR3 is TGCAGCGTTGTCACGCAGATCACTGAAGCTTTCTTT.

This chain joins TRBV24-1 and TRBJ2-7, with D tentatively TRBD2 (6 bases). CDR1 and CDR2 from the germline V gene are KGHDR and SFDVKD. The CDR3 is made up of 15 amino acids. The ends were cut back, 4 bases at V and 5 bases at J, with 17 bases in the middle. The CDR3 bases are TGTGCCACCAGTGACCGGAGGGACCCCTTAGACGAGCAGTACTTC. Amino acids: CATSDRRDPLDEQYF.

The CDR3 is CASSNRIYEQYF. DNA for the CDR3: TGTGCCAGCAGCAACAGGATCTACGAGCAGTACTTC. The J gene is TRBJ2-7, the V gene TRBV7-9; TRBD1 is a possible D gene (5 bases). The germline CDR1 and CDR2 sequences are SEHNR and FQNEAQ (reference sequence). This CDR3 comprises 12 residues. V dropped 5 bases and J dropped 3 bases, with 8 bases sitting between them.

V gene TRBV4-1 combines with J gene TRBJ1-1, with 7 bases matching TRBD1. The germline V gene has CDR1 MGHRA and CDR2 YSYEKL. This CDR3 contains 12 residues. The ends lost 4 bases at V and 11 bases at J; junction bases unmatched: 7. The CDR3 DNA is TGCGCCAGCAGCCCGACAGGGTCGGGGGCTTTCTTT. It is translated as CASSPTGSGAFF.

This clone was observed once. The V call is TRBV9, the J call TRBJ2-2, with a weak D call TRBD2 (6 bases). In germline, CDR1 is SGDLS, CDR2 YYNGEE. The CDR3 is 16 residues long. V was clipped by 2 bases and J by 4 bases, with 15 bases between them. The CDR3 protein is CASSVMSQGGTGELFF. The CDR3 DNA is TGTGCCAGCAGCGTTATGTCCCAGGGAGGCACCGGGGAGCTGTTTTTT.

The rearrangement uses TRBV11-1 and TRBJ2-1; D gene uncertain. CDR1 and CDR2 (germline): SGHAT, FQDESV (reference sequence). V lost 5 bases, J lost 12 bases, and 14 bases lay in between. The CDR3 spans 12 residues. CDR3 sequence (DNA): TGTGCCAGCAGCGAGTACAGAGAACCGCAGTTCTTC. It is translated as CASSEYREPQFF.

This clone has a handful of counts. The chain uses TRBV4-3 and TRBJ1-4; D is possibly TRBD1 (5 bases). The CDR3 loop spans 16 amino acids. CDR1 is LGHNA, CDR2 YSLEER, per germline. The germline V and J ends were trimmed by 0 bases and 7 bases, with 15 bases remaining between them. This CDR3 is CASSQEGQGHGEKLFF. The CDR3 nucleotides read TGCGCCAGCAGCCAAGAGGGGCAGGGTCACGGTGAAAAACTGTTTTTT.

CDR3: CASSLGGTYEQYF. As DNA, the CDR3 is TGTGCCAGCAGCTTGGGGGGTACCTACGAGCAGTACTTC. The genes are TRBV7-8 and TRBJ2-7; weak D call: TRBD2 (6 bases). Looked up from germline, CDR1 is SGHVS and CDR2 is FQNEAQ. The V and J ends lost 3 bases and 2 bases respectively, with 8 bases between them. The CDR3 runs 13 residues.

The chain couples TRBV6-2 or TRBV6-3 to TRBJ2-2, with D maybe TRBD1 (6 bases). The germline CDR1 and CDR2 sequences are MNHEY and SVGEGT. The CDR3 runs 13 residues. Trimming cost V 5 bases and J 6 bases, with 10 bases left between them. CDR3 residues: CASSQGLAGELFF. In nucleotides, the CDR3 is TGTGCCAGCAGTCAGGGGTTGGCCGGGGAGCTGTTTTTT.

This clone was seen once. The chain recombines TRBV24-1 with TRBJ2-3; 9 bases align to TRBD2. This CDR3 contains 15 residues. Germline V gene data show CDR1 as KGHDR and CDR2 as SFDVKD. J was trimmed by 5 bases and V by 4 bases; bases with no gene match: 6. CDR3 residues: CATSDRTSVVDTQYF. As DNA, the CDR3 is TGTGCCACCAGTGACAGGACTAGCGTAGTAGATACGCAGTATTTT.

The chain joins TRBV28 to TRBJ2-7; tentatively, D is TRBD1 (5 bases). The V and J ends lost 8 bases and 6 bases respectively, with 11 bases between them. CDR3 length equals 11 residues. Germline values: CDR1 MDHEN, CDR2 SYDVKM. The CDR3 sequence: CASCRTGEQYF. In nucleotides, the CDR3 is TGTGCCAGCTGTCGTACAGGCGAGCAGTACTTC.

V is TRBV27 and J is TRBJ2-3, with no clear D. The V end lost 4 bases, the J end lost 2 bases, and 4 bases lay between the germline ends. Germline CDR1 and CDR2: MNHEY and SMNVEV (reference sequence). The CDR3 has 12 residues. Here the CDR3 DNA reads TGTGCCAGCAGTTCCAACACAGATACGCAGTATTTT. It translates to CASSSNTDTQYF.

The chain is built from TRBV29-1 and TRBJ1-2, with TRBD1 matching 7 bases. Losses at the gene ends were 5 bases for V and 8 bases for J; bases not matched to a gene: 14. The germline gives CDR1 SQVTM, CDR2 ANQGSEA. CDR3 length equals 14 residues. The CDR3 nucleotides are TGCAGCGTTAAACCGGGACAGCTACCAGGGGGCTACACCTTC. Protein: CSVKPGQLPGGYTF.

This clone was seen once. This rearrangement joins TRBV1 to TRBJ2-5; the table's D call TRBD2 went unverified against the DNA. TRBV1 is a pseudogene locus. This CDR3 is 19 amino acids long. Here the CDR3 reads CTSSQGEPGLAGDQETQYF. DNA for the CDR3: TGCACCAGCAGCCAAGGTGAGCCGGGACTAGCGGGCGACCAAGAGACCCAGTACTTC.

This sequence joins TRBV9 and TRBJ2-5; no firm D call. There are 14 residues in the CDR3. Trimming took off 0 bases at V and 4 bases at J, with 10 bases between the two ends. Germline CDR1 is SGDLS and CDR2 is YYNGEE. The CDR3: CASSVGTVRETQYF. The CDR3 region has the DNA TGTGCCAGCAGCGTAGGTACAGTGAGAGAGACCCAGTACTTC.

J is TRBJ2-7 and V is TRBV24-1, with TRBD2 identical over 8 bases. This CDR3 is 16 amino acids long. Germline V gene data show CDR1 as KGHDR and CDR2 as SFDVKD. Losses at the gene ends were 3 bases for V and 4 bases for J; bases not matched to a gene: 10. The CDR3 is CATSDHIRTSFYEQYF. CDR3 sequence (DNA): TGTGCCACCAGTGATCATATACGGACTAGCTTTTACGAGCAGTACTTC.